This entry features one T cell receptor (beta chain) sequence. RNA was extracted with the RNeasy kit, and a quantity of roughly 0.5 to 1 ug was reverse transcribed using random hexamers. TCR beta CDR3 was amplified by immunoSEQ multiplex PCR. This amplification extended across 54 Vbeta and 13 Jbeta segments. TCRdb reprocessed the immunoSEQ multiplex PCR reads with MiXCR, giving one entry per CDR3 protein. The sample lists approximately 160,000 distinct CDR3 sequences, 94% occurring once. High-throughput TCR beta sequencing covered peripheral CD8+ and CD4+ T cells. In contrast to the negatively isolated CD8+ and CD4+ T cells, TEMRA cells were FACS-enriched. These data belong to a study of CD8 T cells in Susac syndrome. Losses at the gene ends were 3 bases for V and 2 bases for J; bases not matched to a gene: 5. Germline V lookup: CDR1 SGHRS, CDR2 YFSETQ. There are 14 residues in the CDR3.

This chain uses TRBV5-1 with TRBJ2-7; 7 nucleotides match TRBD1. The sequence was collected from a human donor with multiple sclerosis. Material for sequencing was CD4+ T cells from PBMCs. CDR3 protein: CASSSAGTAYEQYF. The CDR3 DNA reads as TGCGCCAGCAGCTCCGCCGGGACAGCCTACGAGCAGTACTTC.